This T cell receptor (beta chain) is drawn from a study of control samples from healthy donors and cancer patients. Method: immunoSEQ multiplex PCR; TCRdb's copy keeps in-frame clones and lacks some. The table records around 67,000 clones, 89% of them present only once. Trimming removed 1 base at V and 0 bases at J, with 12 bases between. The CDR3 runs 16 residues. Germline values: CDR1 PRHDT, CDR2 FYEKMQ (reference sequence). Sample: PBMCs. The receptor was isolated from a man between 60 and 70 years old with colorectal cancer. This chain connects TRBV13 to TRBJ1-1; D gene unclear. CDR3 nucleotide sequence: TGTGCCAGCAGCTTAGCGGGTAGGGCGGTGAACACTGAAGCTTTCTTT. Amino acid sequence: CASSLAGRAVNTEAFF.